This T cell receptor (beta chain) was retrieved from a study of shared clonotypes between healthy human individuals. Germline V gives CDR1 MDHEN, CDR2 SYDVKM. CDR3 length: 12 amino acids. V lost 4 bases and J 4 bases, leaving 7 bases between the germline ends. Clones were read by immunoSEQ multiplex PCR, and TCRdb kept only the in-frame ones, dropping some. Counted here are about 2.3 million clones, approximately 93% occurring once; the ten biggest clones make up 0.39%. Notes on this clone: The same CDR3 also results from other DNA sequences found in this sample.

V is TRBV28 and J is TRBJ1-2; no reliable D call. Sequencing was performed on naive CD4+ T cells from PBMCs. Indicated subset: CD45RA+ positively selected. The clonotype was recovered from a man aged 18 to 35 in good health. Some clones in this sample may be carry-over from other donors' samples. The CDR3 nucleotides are TGTGCCAGCAGTTCCTCCGGCTATGGCTACACCTTC. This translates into CASSSSGYGYTF.